The 29 T cell receptor beta chains given below trace back to one sample, sequenced in a study of PD-L1 blockade in urothelial cancer. TCRdb keeps only in-frame clones here, not all; method: immunoSEQ multiplex PCR. Among tens of thousands of clones listed, about 85% were seen once. The specimen was PBMCs, collected around atezolizumab (anti-PD-L1) treatment. Receptor source: a woman in her seventies with urothelial cancer.

This sequence joins TRBV6-1 and TRBJ2-7, with a possible D match to TRBD1 (6 bases). The CDR3 is 14 residues long. V lost 6 bases and J 4 bases, leaving 16 bases between the germline ends. Germline values: CDR1 MNHNS, CDR2 SASEGT. CDR3 nucleotides: TGTGCCAGCAGGGACCCGGGACACCATTACGAGCAGTACTTC. This encodes CASRDPGHHYEQYF.

This chain connects TRBV27 to TRBJ2-6; TRBD1 is a possible D gene (5 bases). Germline loops: CDR1 MNHEY, CDR2 SMNVEV (reference sequence). The CDR3 runs 16 residues. V gave up 3 bases and J gave up 4 bases, with 13 bases separating them. The CDR3 reads CASSLAGYSGANVLTF. The CDR3 nucleotides read TGTGCCAGCAGTTTGGCAGGGTACTCCGGGGCCAACGTCCTGACTTTC.

In its sample, this clone was seen once. This chain joins TRBV29-1 and TRBJ2-7, with a possible D match to TRBD2 (5 bases). This CDR3 has 12 amino acids. The germline V and J ends were trimmed by 6 bases and 1 base, with 10 bases remaining between them. Germline V lookup: CDR1 SQVTM, CDR2 ANQGSEA. The CDR3 loop is CSVKLVSYEQYF. CDR3 coding DNA: TGCAGCGTCAAACTAGTGTCCTACGAGCAGTACTTC.

The gene calls are TRBV6-1 and TRBJ1-2, with D possibly matching TRBD1 (6 bases). The germline V gene encodes CDR1 MNHNS and CDR2 SASEGT. This CDR3 is 13 amino acids long. The V end was cut by 3 bases, the J end by 4 bases, with 9 bases between. CDR3 protein: CASSENRAYGYTF. In nucleotides, the CDR3 is TGTGCCAGCAGTGAGAACAGGGCCTATGGCTACACCTTC.

The chain links TRBV18 to TRBJ2-6, with 7 nucleotides matching TRBD1. The J segment lost 0 bases and the V segment lost 3 bases, leaving 11 bases of the junction unmatched. Germline V gene sequence: CDR1 KGHSH, CDR2 LQKENI. This CDR3 comprises 19 residues. DNA of the CDR3: TGTGCCAGCTCACCCAATTTTGGGACAGCTAACTCTGGGGCCAACGTCCTGACTTTC. This encodes CASSPNFGTANSGANVLTF.

This clone was seen just once. V usage is TRBV9 and J usage is TRBJ2-2; TRBD2 might be the D (6 bases). V was cut by 2 bases and J by 2 bases, with 19 bases left in between. Germline V lookup: CDR1 SGDLS, CDR2 YYNGEE. The length of the CDR3 is 18 residues. This CDR3 is CASSVLIAAGRNTGELFF. The CDR3 nucleotides read TGTGCCAGCAGCGTCCTCATTGCGGCGGGGCGAAACACCGGGGAGCTGTTTTTT. The full variable domain, with the rest looked up from reference TRBV9 and TRBJ2-2, is DSGVTQTPKHLITATGQRVTLRCSPRSGDLSVYWYQQSLDQGLQFLIQYYNGEERAKGNILERFSAQQFPDLHSELNLSSLELGDSALYFCASSVLIAAGRNTGELFFGEGSRLTVL.

CDR3 nucleotide sequence: TGTGCCAGCACGCCAGGCAAATATGGCTACACCTTC. It encodes CASTPGKYGYTF. The V and J genes are TRBV6-6 and TRBJ1-2, with D hard to call. Germline V CDR1 and CDR2: MNHNY, SVGAGI (reference sequence). V was cut by 7 bases and J by 5 bases, with 11 bases left in between. The CDR3 runs 12 residues.

The chain employs TRBV5-4 and TRBJ2-1, with D hard to call. The CDR3 has 13 amino acids. V lost 4 bases to trimming and J lost 0 bases, with 5 bases between them. CDR1 is SGHNT, CDR2 YYREEE, per germline (reference sequence). The CDR3 DNA reads TGTGCCAGCAGCGGAGTCTCCTACAATGAGCAGTTCTTC. Protein product: CASSGVSYNEQFF.

The genes are TRBV5-1 and TRBJ1-2, with a possible D match to TRBD1 (6 bases). The CDR3 loop spans 15 amino acids. The V gene's germline CDR1 is SGHRS and CDR2 YFSETQ. The V gene lost 0 bases and the J gene lost 5 bases, with 14 bases spanning the gap. DNA of the CDR3: TGCGCCAGCAGCTTGGGAACAGGGAGGGGATATGGCTACACCTTC. Its translation is CASSLGTGRGYGYTF.

The rearrangement links TRBV7-9 to TRBJ2-2, with D tentatively TRBD1 (6 bases). The CDR3 sequence is 15 residues long. V lost 2 bases and J 6 bases, leaving 13 bases between the germline ends. Germline V gene sequence: CDR1 SEHNR, CDR2 FQNEAQ (reference sequence). CDR3 loop: CASSLQGSLSGELFF. Written as DNA, the CDR3 is TGTGCCAGCAGCTTACAGGGGTCCCTTTCCGGGGAGCTGTTTTTT.

Remarks on this clone: The same CDR3 can be traced to other DNA sequences in this sample. The chain joins TRBV5-1 to TRBJ1-3, with unresolved D. The CDR3 runs 14 residues. Germline CDR1 reads SGHRS; CDR2 reads YFSETQ. Trimming cost V 0 bases and J 1 base, with 5 bases left between them. CDR3 protein: CASSLDMSGNTIYF. CDR3 DNA: TGCGCCAGCAGCTTGGATATGTCTGGAAACACCATATATTTT.

The rearrangement uses TRBV5-1 and TRBJ2-2; perhaps TRBD2 as D (5 bases). The germline V gene encodes CDR1 SGHRS and CDR2 YFSETQ. V lost 3 bases, J lost 4 bases, and 13 bases lay in between. The CDR3 totals 15 residues. CDR3 residues: CASSSGTRPTGELFF. Here the CDR3 DNA reads TGCGCCAGCAGCTCGGGAACCAGGCCCACCGGGGAGCTGTTTTTT.

This chain connects TRBV16 to TRBJ2-3; TRBD2 aligns across 12 bases. CDR1 and CDR2 from the germline V gene are KGHSY and FQNENV. The CDR3 totals 17 residues. With V trimmed by 5 bases and J by 4 bases, 10 bases remained unmatched. The CDR3 region has the DNA TGTGCCAGCAGCGGATCTGAGACTAGCGGGGGTTCAGATACGCAGTATTTT. Protein: CASSGSETSGGSDTQYF.

This clone has just a few counts. V is TRBV18 and J is TRBJ1-3; D is undetermined. CDR3 length equals 15 residues. With 3 bases removed from V and 0 bases from J, the gap between germline ends came to 9 bases. CDR1 is KGHSH, CDR2 LQKENI, per germline. The CDR3 is CASSPPVYSGNTIYF. The CDR3 region has the DNA TGTGCCAGCTCACCCCCGGTTTACTCTGGAAACACCATATATTTT.

The V and J genes are TRBV2 and TRBJ2-3, with D maybe TRBD2 (5 bases). Germline V gives CDR1 SNHLY, CDR2 FYNNEI. Deletions cut 7 bases from V and 2 bases from J, with 16 bases between. The CDR3 length is 15 residues. CDR3 DNA sequence: TGTGCCAGCATGGGAGAACAGACGTTCACAGATACGCAGTATTTT. It codes for CASMGEQTFTDTQYF.

This clone came up once. The chain has TRBV7-2 and TRBJ2-3, with D maybe TRBD2 (6 bases). The germline CDR1 and CDR2 sequences are SGHTA and FQGNSA. This CDR3 contains 17 residues. The ends were cut back, 5 bases at V and 0 bases at J, with 18 bases in the middle. CDR3 DNA: TGTGCCAGCAGCCCTGGGCTAGCGAGCCGTAGCACAGATACGCAGTATTTT. Protein: CASSPGLASRSTDTQYF.

The chain links TRBV2 to TRBJ2-7; the D is unclear. The CDR3 covers 13 residues. Germline loops: CDR1 SNHLY, CDR2 FYNNEI. V was shortened by 6 bases and J by 6 bases, with 15 bases between the two germline ends. The CDR3, as DNA: TGTGCCAGCAGGGTAGAGAGACAATCCGAGCAGTACTTC. This gives the protein CASRVERQSEQYF.

J is TRBJ2-7 and V is TRBV7-3; TRBD1 matches 10 bases. The CDR3 contains 15 residues. V was clipped by 5 bases and J by 1 base; unmatched bases: 5. The V gene's germline CDR1 is SGHTA and CDR2 FQGTGA. CDR3: CASSLTGQGSYEQYF. The CDR3 nucleotides read TGTGCCAGCAGCCTCACGGGACAGGGGTCCTACGAGCAGTACTTC.

CDR3 sequence reads: CAISPGQGAGETQYF. The CDR3 bases are TGTGCCATCAGTCCGGGACAGGGGGCCGGGGAGACCCAGTACTTC. J is TRBJ2-5 and V is TRBV10-3; 12 bases are a match to TRBD1. Germline assignment: CDR1 ENHRY and CDR2 SYGVKD. With V trimmed by 5 bases and J by 5 bases, 6 bases remained unmatched. The CDR3 is 15 amino acids.

The chain carries TRBV28 and TRBJ2-7; TRBD1 matches 7 bases. Unmatched junction bases numbered 11, after V lost 6 bases and J lost 6 bases. The CDR3 covers 14 residues. The germline CDR1 and CDR2 sequences are MDHEN and SYDVKM. The CDR3 loop is CASRTTGFFPEQYF. CDR3 coding DNA: TGTGCCAGCAGGACGACAGGGTTCTTTCCCGAGCAGTACTTC.

The V gene is TRBV11-2, the J gene TRBJ2-3; 9 nucleotides line up with TRBD2. Germline CDR1 and CDR2: SGHAT and FQNNGV. CDR3 length: 17 residues. V dropped 3 bases and J dropped 4; count of bases not matched to a gene: 11. CDR3 residues: CASSFGGGGALADTQYF. As DNA, the CDR3 is TGTGCCAGCAGCTTTGGGGGCGGGGGGGCCCTCGCAGATACGCAGTATTTT.

The chain combines TRBV2 with TRBJ1-1; D not resolved. The CDR3 sequence is 15 residues long. The germline gives CDR1 SNHLY, CDR2 FYNNEI. Trimming shortened V by 7 bases and J by 1 base, and 16 bases separated the two germline ends. The CDR3 reads CASNLNPNWNTEAFF. As DNA, the CDR3 is TGTGCCAGCAACCTAAACCCTAACTGGAACACTGAAGCTTTCTTT. The variable domain in full, with the rest retrieved from reference TRBV2 and TRBJ1-1, is EPEVTQTPSHQVTQMGQEVILRCVPISNHLYFYWYRQILGQKVEFLVSFYNNEISEKSEIFDDQFSVERPDGSNFTLKIRSTKLEDSAMYFCASNLNPNWNTEAFFGQGTRLTVV.

The V gene is TRBV30, the J gene TRBJ2-3; TRBD1 aligns across 8 bases. The CDR3 loop spans 13 amino acids. CDR1 and CDR2 from the germline V gene are GTSNPN and SVGIG (reference sequence). Germline trimming cut 5 bases from V and 5 bases from J; bases unmatched to any gene: 6. CDR3 nucleotides: TGTGCCTGGCATGCAGGGGGCATAGATACGCAGTATTTT. The encoded protein is CAWHAGGIDTQYF.

In its sample, this clone was seen once. V usage is TRBV28 and J usage is TRBJ1-4; 10 positions match TRBD1. CDR1 and CDR2 from the germline V gene are MDHEN and SYDVKM. With V trimmed by 2 bases and J by 7 bases, 1 base remained unmatched. CDR3 size: 14 residues. The CDR3 region is CASSLRDRGEKLFF. As DNA, the CDR3 is TGTGCCAGCAGTTTAAGGGACAGGGGTGAAAAACTGTTTTTT.

The chain couples TRBV11-2 to TRBJ1-3; TRBD1 is a possible D gene (5 bases). Per the germline V gene, CDR1 is SGHAT and CDR2 is FQNNGV. This CDR3 has 14 residues. The V gene lost 6 bases and the J gene lost 3 bases, with 12 bases spanning the gap. The CDR3 region is CASSWGGIGNTIYF. DNA of the CDR3: TGTGCCAGCAGTTGGGGGGGTATTGGAAACACCATATATTTT.

The V and J genes are TRBV19 and TRBJ2-2; D is undetermined. The CDR3 is 12 residues long. Trimming removed 7 bases at V and 1 base at J, with 4 bases between. Per the germline V gene, CDR1 is LNHDA and CDR2 is SQIVND (reference sequence). The CDR3, as DNA: TGTGCCAGTAAGCGGAACACCGGGGAGCTGTTTTTT. Amino acids: CASKRNTGELFF.

This clone was detected once. The V call is TRBV5-4, the J call TRBJ2-7, with unresolved D. The CDR3 has 13 residues. The V end lost 0 bases, the J end lost 6 bases, and 10 bases lay between the germline ends. The germline gives CDR1 SGHNT, CDR2 YYREEE (reference sequence). The DNA for the CDR3 is TGTGCCAGCAGCTTGGGACAACTGGGCGAGCAGTACTTC. It is translated as CASSLGQLGEQYF.

This clone was counted once. The chain combines TRBV4-3 with TRBJ2-2; 10 positions match TRBD1. V lost 4 bases, J lost 6 bases, and 2 bases stayed unmatched. Germline-derived CDR1 and CDR2 are LGHNA and YSLEER. The CDR3 is made up of 14 amino acids. The CDR3 here is CASSLGQGAGELFF. DNA for the CDR3: TGCGCCAGCAGCCTCGGACAGGGGGCCGGGGAGCTGTTTTTT.

This chain uses TRBV4-1 with TRBJ2-7, with TRBD1 identical over 7 bases. V was pared by 4 bases and J by 1 base, with 1 base of the junction left unmatched. The CDR3 loop spans 13 amino acids. Germline values: CDR1 MGHRA, CDR2 YSYEKL. The CDR3 region has the DNA TGCGCCAGCAGCCCGGGACAGTCCTACGAGCAGTACTTC. Translating it yields CASSPGQSYEQYF.